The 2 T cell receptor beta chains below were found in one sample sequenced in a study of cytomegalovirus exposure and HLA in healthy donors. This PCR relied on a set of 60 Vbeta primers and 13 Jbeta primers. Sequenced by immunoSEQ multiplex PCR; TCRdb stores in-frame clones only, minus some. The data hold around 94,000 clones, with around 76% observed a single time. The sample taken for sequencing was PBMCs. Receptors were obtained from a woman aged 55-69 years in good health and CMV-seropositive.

In DNA form, the CDR3 reads TGTGCCAGCAGCCCCGTGGGCGAAGCTTTCTTT. Translation gives CASSPVGEAFF. J is TRBJ1-1 and V is TRBV7-9; D call uncertain. Per the germline V gene, CDR1 is SEHNR and CDR2 is FQNEAQ (reference sequence). The CDR3 loop spans 11 amino acids. Trimming took 5 bases from V and 8 from J, leaving 9 bases between them.

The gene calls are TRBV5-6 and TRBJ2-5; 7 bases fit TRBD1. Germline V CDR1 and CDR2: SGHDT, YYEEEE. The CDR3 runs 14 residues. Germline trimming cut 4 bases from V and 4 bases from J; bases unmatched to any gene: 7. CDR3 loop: CASSPGTAGETQYF. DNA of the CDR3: TGTGCCAGCAGCCCGGGGACAGCTGGAGAGACCCAGTACTTC.